Each of the 27 T cell receptor beta chains below was sequenced from the same sample in a study of early T cells in non-severe SARS-CoV-2 infection. TCRdb re-derived calls from the 5' RACE reads in MiXCR, one entry per CDR3 protein. In the table there are tens of thousands of distinct CDR3 sequences, more than 9% of which are singletons. Sequencing used whole blood. These receptors originate from an adult who was a healthcare worker with PCR-confirmed SARS-CoV-2 infection or an uninfected control (not recorded which).

The chain combines TRBV29-1 with TRBJ1-2, with 11 positions matching TRBD1. Trimming took 8 bases from V and 4 from J; bases not matched to a gene: 12. Germline V gene sequence: CDR1 SQVTM, CDR2 ANQGSEA. The CDR3 length is 15 residues. The CDR3 loop is CSFTGQGDGIYGYTF. Here the CDR3 DNA reads TGCAGCTTTACGGGACAGGGGGACGGTATCTATGGCTACACCTTC.

In this sample, this clonotype turned up a few times. The chain employs TRBV10-2 and TRBJ2-7, with 8 bases fitting TRBD1. V dropped 2 bases and J dropped 1; count of bases not matched to a gene: 10. This CDR3 is 17 amino acids long. CDR1 and CDR2 (germline): WSHSY, SAAADI. CDR3 residues: CASSEPGTGRLSYEQYF. In nucleotides, the CDR3 is TGCGCCAGCAGTGAGCCAGGGACAGGTCGGTTATCCTACGAGCAGTACTTC.

A note on this clonotype: Given a much more abundant clone one base away, this may be a read error. J is TRBJ2-7 and V is TRBV30, with a tentative D call TRBD2 (6 bases). Trimming shortened V by 1 base and J by 5 bases, and 15 bases separated the two germline ends. The CDR3 is 14 amino acids. Germline V gene sequence: CDR1 GTSNPN, CDR2 SVGIG (reference sequence). In DNA form, the CDR3 reads TGTGCCTGGAGTGAGGGACTGGGAAAAGACGAGCAGTACTTC. Amino acids: CAWSEGLGKDEQYF.

The table lists this clonotype with many counts. The V gene is TRBV5-1, the J gene TRBJ2-1; 7 nucleotides match TRBD2. CDR1 is SGHRS and CDR2 is YFSETQ in the germline V gene. V trimming: 0 bases; J trimming: 3 bases; junction bases outside the gene matches: 6. The CDR3 covers 16 residues. CDR3 region: CASSLAGAGDYNEQFF. CDR3 sequence (DNA): TGCGCCAGCAGCTTGGCGGGTGCGGGGGACTACAATGAGCAGTTCTTC.

This clonotype came up a few times. The chain employs TRBV28 and TRBJ2-1; the D is unclear. The CDR3 has 14 amino acids. Germline V gene sequence: CDR1 MDHEN, CDR2 SYDVKM. V lost 1 base, J lost 4 bases, and 8 bases lay in between. This CDR3 reads CASSLSYPYNEQFF. Here the CDR3 DNA reads TGTGCCAGCAGTTTATCATATCCGTACAATGAGCAGTTCTTC.

DNA of the CDR3: TGTGCCAGCAGCGCCCGACTAGCGGGATTAGCAGAGACCCAGTACTTC. It translates to CASSARLAGLAETQYF. J is TRBJ2-5 and V is TRBV5-6; 11 bases are a match to TRBD2. The CDR3 covers 16 residues. CDR1 and CDR2 (germline): SGHDT, YYEEEE. The V and J ends lost 4 bases and 4 bases, in that order; junction bases with no gene match: 9.

This clonotype was seen repeatedly, ten times or more. The chain is built from TRBV12-3 or TRBV12-4 and TRBJ2-1, with 9 bases fitting TRBD2. The CDR3 totals 14 residues. The V gene end was trimmed by 7 bases and the J gene end by 10 bases; junction bases not matched to a gene: 11. The CDR3 DNA follows: TGTGCCAGCACCCCACTGGGCGGGGGGGCAGAGCAGTTCTTC. This translates into CASTPLGGGAEQFF.

This clonotype was observed many times. The gene calls are TRBV5-4 and TRBJ2-5, with a tentative D call TRBD2 (6 bases). Per germline, CDR1 SGHNT and CDR2 YYREEE (reference sequence). There are 14 residues in the CDR3. Trimming took off 0 bases at V and 2 bases at J, with 8 bases between the two ends. As DNA, the CDR3 is TGTGCCAGCAGCTTGGCCGGGACTCAAGAGACCCAGTACTTC. It is translated as CASSLAGTQETQYF.

As regards this clonotype: The DNA is omitted, as the CDR3 cannot be located on it reliably, and the CDR3 follows TCRdb's listing. The gene calls are TRBV6-1 and TRBJ2-3; the table calls TRBD1, which could not be checked here. The length of the CDR3 is 14 amino acids, counting both ends. Germline V gene data show CDR1 as MNHNS and CDR2 as SASEGT. CDR3: CASSVGQGARGKYF.

V gene TRBV7-9 combines with J gene TRBJ2-5; TRBD2 matches 9 bases. The germline V gene encodes CDR1 SEHNR and CDR2 FQNEAQ (reference sequence). The trim removed 5 bases at V and 2 bases at J, leaving 9 bases unmatched. The CDR3 loop spans 16 amino acids. The CDR3 region is CASSGLSSGTQETQYF. CDR3 nucleotides: TGTGCCAGCAGCGGACTTTCTAGCGGGACTCAAGAGACCCAGTACTTC.

This clonotype appeared many times. The chain is built from TRBV12-3 or TRBV12-4 and TRBJ1-5; TRBD1 is a possible D gene (5 bases). This CDR3 region has 14 residues. V was cut by 7 bases and J by 3 bases, with 13 bases left in between. The CDR3 DNA reads TGTGCCAGCAATAGGGGCGGAAACAATCAGCCCCAGCATTTT. It codes for CASNRGGNNQPQHF.

The V and J genes are TRBV14 and TRBJ1-2; D is perhaps TRBD1 (5 bases). The CDR3 spans 14 residues. V was trimmed by 4 bases and J by 2 bases, leaving 11 bases between them. The germline CDR1 and CDR2 sequences are SGHDN and FVKESK. This CDR3 is CASSRTGRNYGYTF. The CDR3 coding sequence is TGTGCCAGCAGCCGGACGGGACGGAACTATGGCTACACCTTC.

This clonotype was counted ten times or more. V gene TRBV5-1 combines with J gene TRBJ2-7, with 10 bases fitting TRBD2. The CDR3 has 15 amino acids. Germline CDR1 reads SGHRS; CDR2 reads YFSETQ. J gave up 2 bases and V 4 bases, and 6 bases lay outside the gene matches. The CDR3 region is CASSPQTSGPYEQYF. DNA for the CDR3: TGCGCCAGCAGCCCCCAGACTAGCGGGCCCTACGAGCAGTACTTC.

This clonotype was recorded a few times. The chain links TRBV29-1 to TRBJ1-1; D is unclear. This CDR3 contains 13 residues. V lost 0 bases and J 3 bases, leaving 8 bases between the germline ends. CDR1 and CDR2 from the germline V gene are SQVTM and ANQGSEA. The CDR3 sequence is CSVEDGRYTEAFF. DNA of the CDR3: TGCAGCGTTGAAGATGGACGGTACACTGAAGCTTTCTTT.

There are many counts of this clonotype. V and J are TRBV6-6 and TRBJ2-7; perhaps TRBD1 as D (5 bases). The ends were cut back, 6 bases at V and 1 base at J, with 16 bases in the middle. Germline CDR1 MNHNY, CDR2 SVGAGI (reference sequence). The CDR3 contains 15 residues. CDR3 loop: CASRGQGQASYEQYF. The CDR3 bases are TGTGCCAGCAGGGGCCAGGGTCAAGCGTCCTACGAGCAGTACTTC.

This clonotype was recorded at least ten times. The chain employs TRBV6-5 and TRBJ2-3, with 12 nucleotides matching TRBD2. Germline V gives CDR1 MNHEY, CDR2 SVGAGI. The CDR3 sequence is 16 residues long. The ends lost 6 bases at V and 5 bases at J; junction bases unmatched: 9. The CDR3 DNA reads as TGTGCCAGCAGAACTCGACTAGCGGGGGTAGGAGATACGCAGTATTTT. This encodes CASRTRLAGVGDTQYF.

This chain connects TRBV2 to TRBJ2-7, with D tentatively TRBD1 (6 bases). This CDR3 spans 13 amino acids. CDR1 is SNHLY, CDR2 FYNNEI, per germline. V lost 4 bases to trimming and J lost 6 bases, with 13 bases between them. Here the CDR3 DNA reads TGTGCCAGCAGTGCCCAGGGGAGTGGCGAGCAGTACTTC. Protein: CASSAQGSGEQYF.

This clonotype was counted ten times or more. The V and J genes are TRBV5-1 and TRBJ1-4; D is undetermined. CDR1 is SGHRS, CDR2 YFSETQ, per germline. The ends were cut back, 0 bases at V and 0 bases at J, with 12 bases in the middle. This CDR3 has 17 amino acids. CDR3 in DNA: TGCGCCAGCAGCTTGGGCCACCCTCCCGCAACTAATGAAAAACTGTTTTTT. Translation: CASSLGHPPATNEKLFF.

The chain carries TRBV20-1 and TRBJ1-2, with 8 nucleotides matching TRBD1. Germline lookup yields CDR1 DFQATT and CDR2 SNEGSKA (reference sequence). The junction had 3 bases not matched to a gene; V was cut back by 0 bases and J by 0 bases. The CDR3 contains 15 residues. The chain's CDR3 is CSARDGQGANYGYTF. CDR3 in DNA: TGCAGTGCTAGAGATGGACAGGGCGCTAACTATGGCTACACCTTC.

This clonotype was counted only a few times. The chain has TRBV10-3 and TRBJ1-4; unclear D gene. There are 14 residues in the CDR3. Germline lookup yields CDR1 ENHRY and CDR2 SYGVKD. The V and J ends lost 6 bases and 7 bases respectively, with 15 bases between them. The DNA of the CDR3 is TGTGCCATCAGCCATTTCGGAGACATTGAAAAACTGTTTTTT. Translating it yields CAISHFGDIEKLFF.

This clonotype was recorded a few times. The chain joins TRBV28 to TRBJ2-7, with D hard to call. Germline assignment: CDR1 MDHEN and CDR2 SYDVKM. This CDR3 has 12 residues. Trimming shortened V by 9 bases and J by 2 bases, and 11 bases separated the two germline ends. CDR3 DNA sequence: TGTGCCAGTTTACAAGGAACCTACGAGCAGTACTTC. Protein sequence: CASLQGTYEQYF.

This clonotype was seen many times. CDR3 sequence (DNA): TGCAGCGTCTCGAGCGGTTTGTCGGGGGAGCAGTACTTC. This sequence encodes CSVSSGLSGEQYF. This chain joins TRBV29-1 and TRBJ2-7; D is perhaps TRBD2 (5 bases). Looked up from germline, CDR1 is SQVTM and CDR2 is ANQGSEA. The V end was cut by 6 bases, the J end by 7 bases, with 19 bases between. The CDR3 spans 13 residues.

This clonotype was picked up a small number of times. The rearrangement links TRBV9 to TRBJ2-3; no clear D. This CDR3 has 14 residues. The V end lost 3 bases, the J end lost 1 base, and 9 bases lay between the germline ends. Germline CDR1 and CDR2: SGDLS and YYNGEE. CDR3 nucleotides: TGTGCCAGCAGCGCCCTCGAGGGCACAGATACGCAGTATTTT. Amino acid sequence: CASSALEGTDTQYF. Supplemented by reference TRBV9 and TRBJ2-3, the full variable domain reads DSGVTQTPKHLITATGQRVTLRCSPRSGDLSVYWYQQSLDQGLQFLIQYYNGEERAKGNILERFSAQQFPDLHSELNLSSLELGDSALYFCASSALEGTDTQYFGPGTRLTVL.

On this clonotype itself: A much larger clone is a single base away; this may be a read error. The chain carries TRBV5-1 and TRBJ2-6, with a possible D match to TRBD1 (5 bases). The CDR3 sequence is 14 residues long. Germline V CDR1 and CDR2: SGHRS, YFSETQ. The CDR3 spells CASSLASGANVLSF. The CDR3 nucleotides are TGCGCCAGCAGCTTGGCCTCTGGGGCCAACGTCCTGTCTTTC.

This clonotype was detected ten times or more. V usage is TRBV6-1 and J usage is TRBJ1-5; the D gene is possibly TRBD1 (6 bases). V dropped 6 bases and J dropped 1 base, with 10 bases sitting between them. The CDR3 loop spans 14 amino acids. Germline CDR1 MNHNS, CDR2 SASEGT. As DNA, the CDR3 is TGTGCCAGCAGGCGGGACATCAGCAATCAGCCCCAGCATTTT. Amino acids: CASRRDISNQPQHF.

The chain combines TRBV3-1 with TRBJ2-3, with 9 bases lining up with TRBD2. This CDR3 spans 18 amino acids. Germline V gene data show CDR1 as LGHDT and CDR2 as YNNKEL (reference sequence). Losses at the gene ends were 1 base for V and 2 bases for J; bases not matched to a gene: 10. The chain's CDR3 is CASSQGLSLAGPTDTQYF. In nucleotides, the CDR3 is TGTGCCAGCAGCCAAGGTCTCTCCCTAGCGGGGCCCACAGATACGCAGTATTTT.

This rearrangement joins TRBV7-9 to TRBJ1-2; no definite D call. The CDR3 loop spans 15 amino acids. The V and J ends lost 5 bases and 2 bases respectively, with 15 bases between them. The germline V gene encodes CDR1 SEHNR and CDR2 FQNEAQ (reference sequence). The CDR3 DNA reads as TGTGCCAGCAGCCTCGCCGGGGAGAAGAACTATGGCTACACCTTC. Residues: CASSLAGEKNYGYTF.